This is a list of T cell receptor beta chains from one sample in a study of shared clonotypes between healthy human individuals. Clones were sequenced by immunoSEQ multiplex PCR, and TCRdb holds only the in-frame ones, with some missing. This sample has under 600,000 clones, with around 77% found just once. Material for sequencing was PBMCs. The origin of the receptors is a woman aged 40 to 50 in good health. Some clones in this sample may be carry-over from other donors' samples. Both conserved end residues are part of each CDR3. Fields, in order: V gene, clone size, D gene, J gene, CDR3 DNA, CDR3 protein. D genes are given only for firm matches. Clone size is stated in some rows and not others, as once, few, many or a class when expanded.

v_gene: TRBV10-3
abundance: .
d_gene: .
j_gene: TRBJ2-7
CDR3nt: TGTGCCATCAGGGCTCCGGACTCCTACGAGCAGTACTTC
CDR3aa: CAIRAPDSYEQYF

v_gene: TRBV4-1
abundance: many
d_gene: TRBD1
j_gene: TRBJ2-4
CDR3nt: TGCGCCAGCAGCCCCGGGCGACAGGGGAAAAACATTCAGTACTTC
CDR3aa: CASSPGRQGKNIQYF

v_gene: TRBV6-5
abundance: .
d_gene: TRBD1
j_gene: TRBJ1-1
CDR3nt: TGTGCCAGCAGTTACGACAGGGCGAACACTGAAGCTTTCTTT
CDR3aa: CASSYDRANTEAFF

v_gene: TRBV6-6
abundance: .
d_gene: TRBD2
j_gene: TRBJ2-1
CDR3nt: TGTGCCAGCAGAACTAGCGGAGCTGACAATGAGCAGTTCTTC
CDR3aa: CASRTSGADNEQFF

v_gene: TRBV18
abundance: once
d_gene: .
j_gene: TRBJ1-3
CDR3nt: TGTGCCAGCTCTAGGAGCGGACCCTCTGGAAACACCATATATTTT
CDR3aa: CASSRSGPSGNTIYF

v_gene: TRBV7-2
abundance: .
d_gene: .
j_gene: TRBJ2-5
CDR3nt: TGTGCCAGCAGCTTAGTCAGGGCCCAAGAGACCCAGTACTTC
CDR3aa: CASSLVRAQETQYF

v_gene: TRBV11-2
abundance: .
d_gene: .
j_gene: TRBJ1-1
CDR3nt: TGTGCTAGCAGCTTAAACGCGGTTACTGAAGCTTTCTTT
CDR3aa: CASSLNAVTEAFF

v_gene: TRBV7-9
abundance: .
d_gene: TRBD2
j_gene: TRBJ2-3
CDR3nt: TGTGCCAGCTGGGGGAGAACTAGCGGGAGAGGGGCAGATACGCAGTATTTT
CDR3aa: CASWGRTSGRGADTQYF

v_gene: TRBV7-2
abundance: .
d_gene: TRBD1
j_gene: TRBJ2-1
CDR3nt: TGTGCCAGCAGCCCCCCGGGACAGTCGTACAATGAGCAGTTCTTC
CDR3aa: CASSPPGQSYNEQFF

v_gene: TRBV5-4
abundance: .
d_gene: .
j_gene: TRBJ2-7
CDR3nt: TGTGCCAGCAGCTTGGAAATGGGTAGCGGCGAGCAGTACTTC
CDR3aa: CASSLEMGSGEQYF

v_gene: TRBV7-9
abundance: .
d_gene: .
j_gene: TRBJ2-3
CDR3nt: TGTGCCAGCATCCGGGGCACTAGCACAGATACGCAGTATTTT
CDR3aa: CASIRGTSTDTQYF

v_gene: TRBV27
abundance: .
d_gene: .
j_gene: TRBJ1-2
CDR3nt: TGTGCCAGCAGCCCATACCGGGCCGAAAGCTATGGCTACACCTTC
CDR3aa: CASSPYRAESYGYTF

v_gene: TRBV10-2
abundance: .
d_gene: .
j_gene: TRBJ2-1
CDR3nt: TGCGCCAGCAGTGACAACCGAAGAGGCAGCAATGAGCAGTTCTTC
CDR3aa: CASSDNRRGSNEQFF

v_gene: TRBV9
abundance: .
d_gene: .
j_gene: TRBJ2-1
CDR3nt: TGTGCCAGCAGCGTCAGAGGGCTAACCTACAATGAGCAGTTCTTC
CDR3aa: CASSVRGLTYNEQFF

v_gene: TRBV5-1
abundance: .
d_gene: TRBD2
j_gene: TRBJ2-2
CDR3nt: TGCGCCAGCAGCTTGGTGACTAGCGGGAACACCGGGGAGCTGTTTTTT
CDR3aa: CASSLVTSGNTGELFF

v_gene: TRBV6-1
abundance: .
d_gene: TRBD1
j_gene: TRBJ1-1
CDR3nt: TGTGCCAGCGAGGGGGCAGTTGAAGCTTTCTTT
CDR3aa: CASEGAVEAFF

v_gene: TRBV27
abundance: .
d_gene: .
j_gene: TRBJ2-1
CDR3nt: TGTGCCAGCAGTCCGTACGGGACGGAGGGGTTTGAGCAGTTCTTC
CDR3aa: CASSPYGTEGFEQFF

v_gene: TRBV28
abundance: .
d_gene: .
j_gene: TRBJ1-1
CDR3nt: TGTGCCATCCACAAGATCGGAGCTGAAGCTTTCTTT
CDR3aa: CAIHKIGAEAFF

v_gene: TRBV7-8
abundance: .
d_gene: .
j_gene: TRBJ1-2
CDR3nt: TGTGCCAGCAGCCTAGGGCAGCTCATGGGGGGCTACACCTTC
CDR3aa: CASSLGQLMGGYTF

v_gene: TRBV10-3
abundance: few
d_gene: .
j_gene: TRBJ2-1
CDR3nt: TGTGCCGCCTCGGGCGGCTACAATGAGCAGTTCTTC
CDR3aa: CAASGGYNEQFF

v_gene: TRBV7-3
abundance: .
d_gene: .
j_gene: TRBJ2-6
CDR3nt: TGTGCCAGCAGCTTCACGGGTGGGGCTGGGGCCAACGTCCTGACTTTC
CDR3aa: CASSFTGGAGANVLTF

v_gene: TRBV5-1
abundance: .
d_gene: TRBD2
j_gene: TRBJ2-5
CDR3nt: TGCGCCAGCAGCCCTATAGCGGGAGTGGGGGAGACCCAGTACTTC
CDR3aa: CASSPIAGVGETQYF

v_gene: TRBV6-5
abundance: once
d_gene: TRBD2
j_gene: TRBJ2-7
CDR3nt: TGTGCCAGCAGTTCTGGACTAGCGCTCCACTACGAGCAGTACTTC
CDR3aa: CASSSGLALHYEQYF

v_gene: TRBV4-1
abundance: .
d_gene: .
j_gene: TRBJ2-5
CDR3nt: TGCGCCAGCAGCCAAGAGTGGTATTCGAAGGGACAAGAGACCCAGTACTTC
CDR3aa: CASSQEWYSKGQETQYF

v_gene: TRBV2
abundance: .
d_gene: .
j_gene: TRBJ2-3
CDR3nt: TGTGCCAGCAGCGGCGGGTTGATCCCAATAGATACGCAGTATTTT
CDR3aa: CASSGGLIPIDTQYF

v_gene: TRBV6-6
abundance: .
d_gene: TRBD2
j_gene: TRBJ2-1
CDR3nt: TGTGCCAGCAGACTGACCGCCGGGACTAGCTTGTATGAGCAGTTCTTC
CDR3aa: CASRLTAGTSLYEQFF

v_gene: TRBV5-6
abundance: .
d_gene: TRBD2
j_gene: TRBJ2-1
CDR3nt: TGTGCCAGCAGCTTGGTTGGGACTAGCGGGTACAATGAGCAGTTCTTC
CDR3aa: CASSLVGTSGYNEQFF

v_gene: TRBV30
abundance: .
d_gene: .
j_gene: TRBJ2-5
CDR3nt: TGTGCCTGGAGTGTAACCAGCACGAAGACCCAGTACTTC
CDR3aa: CAWSVTSTKTQYF

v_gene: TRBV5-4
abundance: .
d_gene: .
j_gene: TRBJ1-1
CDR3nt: TGTGCCAGCAGCTCCTCAGCCCTGAACACTGAAGCTTTCTTT
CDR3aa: CASSSSALNTEAFF

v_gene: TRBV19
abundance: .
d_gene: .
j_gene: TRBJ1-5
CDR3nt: TGTGCCAGTAACCCTTGGGTGCGGGGGCAAAGTCAGCCCCAGCATTTT
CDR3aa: CASNPWVRGQSQPQHF

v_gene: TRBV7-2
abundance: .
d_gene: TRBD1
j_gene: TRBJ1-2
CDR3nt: TGTGCCAGCAGCTTAGGATTACAGGGGGCTAACTATGGCTACACCTTC
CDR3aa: CASSLGLQGANYGYTF

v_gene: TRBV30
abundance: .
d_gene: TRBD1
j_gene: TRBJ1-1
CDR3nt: TGTGCCTGGTCAGGGGACAGTCTGGCTGAAGCTTTCTTT
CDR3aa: CAWSGDSLAEAFF

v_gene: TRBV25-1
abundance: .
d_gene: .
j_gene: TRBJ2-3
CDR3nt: TGTGCCAGCAGTAAACCCATCCGGGGGGATACGCAGTATTTT
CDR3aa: CASSKPIRGDTQYF

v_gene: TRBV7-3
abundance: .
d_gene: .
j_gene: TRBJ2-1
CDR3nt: TGTGCCAGCAGCTTAAGCGGCAGGGGACCCTACAATGAGCAGTTCTTC
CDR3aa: CASSLSGRGPYNEQFF

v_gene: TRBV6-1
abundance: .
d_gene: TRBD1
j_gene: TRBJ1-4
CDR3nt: TGTGCCAGCAGTGAAAGGAGAAACAGGGGTTATGAAAAACTGTTTTTT
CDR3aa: CASSERRNRGYEKLFF

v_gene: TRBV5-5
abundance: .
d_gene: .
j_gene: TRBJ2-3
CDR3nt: TGTGCCAGCAGCTTGGTCGCAGACACAGATACGCAGTATTTT
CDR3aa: CASSLVADTDTQYF

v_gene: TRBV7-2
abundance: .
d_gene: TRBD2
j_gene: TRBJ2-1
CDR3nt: TGTGCCAGCAGCCCCTCGAGCGGGAGCGGTGACAATGAGCAGTTCTTC
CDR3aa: CASSPSSGSGDNEQFF

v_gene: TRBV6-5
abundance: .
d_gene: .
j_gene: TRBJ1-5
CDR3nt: TGTGCCAGCAGGTCCGGGAGGGTGAGCAATCAGCCCCAGCATTTT
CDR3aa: CASRSGRVSNQPQHF

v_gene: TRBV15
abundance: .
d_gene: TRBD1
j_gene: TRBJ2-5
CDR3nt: TGTGCCACCAGCAAACAGGGGAAAGAGCAAGAGACCCAGTACTTC
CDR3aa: CATSKQGKEQETQYF

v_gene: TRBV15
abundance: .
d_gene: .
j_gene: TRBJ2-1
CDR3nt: TGTGCCACCAGCAGAGAGGAAAACTTCCAGAGCTCCTACAATGAGCAGTTCTTC
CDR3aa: CATSREENFQSSYNEQFF

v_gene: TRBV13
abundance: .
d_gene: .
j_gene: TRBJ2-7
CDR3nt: TGTGCCAGCAGCTTAGGCGGGAGAAGGTCCTACGAGCAGTACTTC
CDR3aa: CASSLGGRRSYEQYF

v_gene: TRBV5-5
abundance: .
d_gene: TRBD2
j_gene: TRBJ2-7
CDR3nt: TGTGCCAGCAGCTCACCGCGGGAGGCCGTCTACGAGCAGTACTTC
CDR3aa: CASSSPREAVYEQYF

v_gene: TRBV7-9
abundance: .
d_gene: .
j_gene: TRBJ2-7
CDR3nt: TGTGCCAGCAGCTTATCCGTATATGGCGGGACTGACTACGAGCAGTACTTC
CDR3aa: CASSLSVYGGTDYEQYF

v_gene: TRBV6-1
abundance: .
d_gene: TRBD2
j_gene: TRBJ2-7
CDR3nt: TGTGCCAGCTTGGCAGCGGGACGGAATTACGAGCAGTACTTC
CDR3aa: CASLAAGRNYEQYF